These 16 T cell receptor beta chains originate from one sample sequenced in a study of OX40 agonist ivuxolimab in advanced cancers. Method: immunoSEQ multiplex PCR; TCRdb's copy keeps in-frame clones and lacks some. The table records approximately 49,000 clones, roughly 85% of them present only once. The sequencing used CD4+ or CD8+ T cells sorted from blood, collected in a trial of the OX40 agonist ivuxolimab. These receptors were obtained from an adult with an advanced solid tumor such as melanoma, head and neck, liver or kidney cancer.

The chain employs TRBV18 and TRBJ2-3; D is ambiguous. The CDR3 is made up of 15 amino acids. With 3 bases removed from V and 4 bases from J, the gap between germline ends came to 14 bases. CDR1 and CDR2 from the germline V gene are KGHSH and LQKENI. This CDR3 reads CASSPPTRRADTQYF. CDR3 nucleotide sequence: TGTGCCAGCTCACCGCCTACCCGTCGGGCAGATACGCAGTATTTT.

Note on this clone: The same CDR3 can be traced to other DNA sequences in this sample. The gene calls are TRBV5-1 and TRBJ2-1; TRBD2 is a possible D gene (5 bases). This CDR3 has 12 amino acids. Deletions cut 0 bases from V and 8 bases from J, with 6 bases between. CDR1 and CDR2 from the germline V gene are SGHRS and YFSETQ. The CDR3 reads CASSLVGDEQFF. CDR3 coding DNA: TGCGCCAGCAGCTTGGTCGGGGATGAGCAGTTCTTC.

This chain connects TRBV9 to TRBJ1-4; D call uncertain. The CDR3 is 14 amino acids. With 4 bases removed from V and 8 bases from J, the gap between germline ends came to 15 bases. From germline, CDR1 is SGDLS and CDR2 YYNGEE. The CDR3 protein is CASSLEGGVEKLFF. DNA of the CDR3: TGTGCCAGCAGCTTGGAGGGTGGGGTGGAAAAACTGTTTTTT.

The rearrangement joins TRBV15 to TRBJ2-1; no definite D call. Trimming took 0 bases from V and 7 from J, leaving 13 bases between them. Germline assignment: CDR1 LNHNV and CDR2 YYDKDF (reference sequence). The CDR3 runs to 15 residues. For the CDR3, the DNA is TGTGCCACCAGCAGAGATGTCAGGACGGAGAATGAGCAGTTCTTC. Protein: CATSRDVRTENEQFF.

Note on this clone: This clone may be a read error of a much larger clone one base away. The chain carries TRBV7-9 and TRBJ1-3; D may be TRBD1 (5 bases). The germline V gene has CDR1 SEHNR and CDR2 FQNEAQ (reference sequence). V dropped 3 bases and J dropped 5 bases, with 14 bases sitting between them. CDR3 length: 15 residues. CDR3 nucleotides: TGTGCCAGCAGCTTTTCGGGGGAGGCTAGAAACACCATATATTTT. Protein product: CASSFSGEARNTIYF.

This sequence joins TRBV7-3 and TRBJ2-3; TRBD2 might be the D (5 bases). This CDR3 contains 15 residues. CDR1 is SGHTA and CDR2 is FQGTGA in the germline V gene. Trimming shortened V by 3 bases and J by 1 base, and 11 bases separated the two germline ends. Here the CDR3 DNA reads TGTGCCAGCAGCTTCTCGGACTTTGGCACAGATACGCAGTATTTT. Translating it yields CASSFSDFGTDTQYF.

The rearrangement links TRBV2 to TRBJ1-1; the match to TRBD1 covers 7 bases. The J segment lost 10 bases and the V segment lost 6 bases, leaving 5 bases of the junction unmatched. CDR3 length: 11 residues. Germline lookup yields CDR1 SNHLY and CDR2 FYNNEI. CDR3 residues: CASSQGVGAFF. Written as DNA, the CDR3 is TGTGCCAGCAGCCAGGGGGTGGGAGCTTTCTTT. The full variable domain, in which reference TRBV2 and TRBJ1-1 provide the parts outside the CDR3, is EPEVTQTPSHQVTQMGQEVILRCVPISNHLYFYWYRQILGQKVEFLVSFYNNEISEKSEIFDDQFSVERPDGSNFTLKIRSTKLEDSAMYFCASSQGVGAFFGQGTRLTVV.

V gene TRBV6-5 combines with J gene TRBJ2-3; no clear D gene. Germline V gene data show CDR1 as MNHEY and CDR2 as SVGAGI. The CDR3 covers 11 residues. Trimming removed 7 bases from V and 4 bases from J, with 6 bases in between. The CDR3 spells CASTPSDTQYF. The CDR3 DNA reads TGTGCCAGCACTCCATCAGATACGCAGTATTTT.

This clone was seen a handful of times. The V gene is TRBV4-1, the J gene TRBJ1-1; no firm D call. Germline assignment: CDR1 MGHRA and CDR2 YSYEKL. This CDR3 is built from 15 residues. Trimming pared 2 bases from V and 0 bases from J, leaving 10 bases between. CDR3: CASSQSLSVNTEAFF. The CDR3 DNA reads as TGCGCCAGCAGCCAAAGTCTCTCAGTGAACACTGAAGCTTTCTTT.

The chain joins TRBV6-5 to TRBJ2-7; D is undetermined. The CDR3 sequence is 13 residues long. V was pared by 2 bases and J by 2 bases, with 7 bases between. Germline CDR1 MNHEY, CDR2 SVGAGI. The CDR3: CASSYGHTYEQYF. The CDR3 DNA reads TGTGCCAGCAGTTACGGGCATACCTACGAGCAGTACTTC.

This chain joins TRBV7-3 and TRBJ2-3; 11 bases line up with TRBD2. The CDR3 is made up of 16 amino acids. With V trimmed by 4 bases and J by 4 bases, 7 bases remained unmatched. Germline CDR1 and CDR2: SGHTA and FQGTGA. The CDR3 coding sequence is TGTGCCAGCAGCTACTCCGGGACTAGCGGCTCAGATACGCAGTATTTT. Translating gives CASSYSGTSGSDTQYF.

This chain uses TRBV7-6 with TRBJ2-3, with TRBD2 matching over 7 bases. CDR3 length equals 15 residues. J lost 0 bases, V lost 5 bases, and 5 bases had no gene match. In germline, CDR1 is SGHVS, CDR2 FNYEAQ. In DNA form, the CDR3 reads TGTGCCAGCAGCCCGAGCGGGGTTAGCACAGATACGCAGTATTTT. Residues: CASSPSGVSTDTQYF.

This clone has only a few counts. This chain connects TRBV9 to TRBJ1-2; 9 nucleotides agree with TRBD1. The V gene's germline CDR1 is SGDLS and CDR2 YYNGEE. Losses at the gene ends were 2 bases for V and 8 bases for J; bases not matched to a gene: 13. This CDR3 comprises 16 residues. DNA for the CDR3: TGTGCCAGCAGCGTTGGGGATAGGACAGGGGACAAGGGCTACACCTTC. It translates to CASSVGDRTGDKGYTF.

This rearrangement joins TRBV28 to TRBJ2-1, with no clear D. Germline CDR1 is MDHEN and CDR2 is SYDVKM. The CDR3 is 14 residues long. Trimming shortened V by 6 bases and J by 2 bases, and 11 bases separated the two germline ends. CDR3 sequence (DNA): TGTGCCAGCAGACTGGACGGTACCTACAATGAGCAGTTCTTC. It is translated as CASRLDGTYNEQFF.

The J gene is TRBJ1-5, the V gene TRBV19, with a possible D match to TRBD1 (5 bases). This CDR3 region has 14 residues. V was trimmed by 0 bases and J by 7 bases, leaving 10 bases between them. Germline CDR1 reads LNHDA; CDR2 reads SQIVND (reference sequence). The CDR3 sequence: CASSIDGGYQPQHF. In nucleotides, the CDR3 is TGTGCCAGTAGTATAGATGGGGGGTACCAGCCCCAGCATTTT.

This rearrangement joins TRBV28 to TRBJ2-2; D is undetermined. The CDR3 consists of 12 residues. V gave up 2 bases and J gave up 6 bases, with 4 bases separating them. CDR1 is MDHEN and CDR2 is SYDVKM in the germline V gene. CDR3 residues: CASSLIAGELFF. The CDR3 bases are TGTGCCAGCAGTTTAATCGCCGGGGAGCTGTTTTTT. Full variable domain (missing parts from reference TRBV28 and TRBJ2-2): DVKVTQSSRYLVKRTGEKVFLECVQDMDHENMFWYRQDPGLGLRLIYFSYDVKMKEKGDIPEGYSVSREKKERFSLILESASTNQTSMYLCASSLIAGELFFGEGSRLTVL.